A single sample is the source of the 11 T cell receptor beta chains below, sequenced in a study of shared clonotypes between healthy human individuals. Assay used: immunoSEQ multiplex PCR; TCRdb lists only in-frame clones, some missing. The sample includes approximately 980,000 clones, approximately 80% seen only once; the top ten take approximately 1.5%. Sequencing was done on a sample of memory CD4+ T cells sorted from blood. Subset meaning: CD45RA-negative fraction. Receptor source: a man aged 18 to 30 in good health.

This clone was counted only a few times. This chain's CDR3 is CAWSGDRGGNQPQHF. The CDR3 coding sequence is TGTGCCTGGAGTGGGGACAGGGGAGGGAATCAGCCCCAGCATTTT. The chain uses TRBV30 and TRBJ1-5, with 10 nucleotides matching TRBD1. The germline V gene encodes CDR1 GTSNPN and CDR2 SVGIG (reference sequence). CDR3 length: 15 amino acids. Losses at the gene ends were 1 base for V and 4 bases for J; bases not matched to a gene: 4.

The chain recombines TRBV5-1 with TRBJ2-7; 7 nucleotides line up with TRBD1. The germline gives CDR1 SGHRS, CDR2 YFSETQ. This CDR3 has 14 amino acids. V lost 4 bases to trimming and J lost 3 bases; unmatched junction nucleotides: 7. Here the CDR3 DNA reads TGCGCCAGCAGCCCGGGACAGAGCTTCTACGAGCAGTACTTC. This gives the protein CASSPGQSFYEQYF.

The chain links TRBV5-3 to TRBJ1-5, with a possible D match to TRBD1 (5 bases). TRBV5-3 is an ORF, and what it does is uncertain. V gave up 0 bases and J gave up 6 bases, with 10 bases separating them. The CDR3 spans 14 residues. CDR3 in amino acids: CARSLEGCGQPQHF. CDR3 bases: TGTGCCAGAAGCTTGGAGGGGTGCGGTCAGCCCCAGCATTTT.

The V and J genes are TRBV30 and TRBJ2-3; perhaps D is TRBD1 or TRBD2 (5 bases each). V lost 0 bases, J lost 7 bases, and 11 bases lay in between. The CDR3 sequence is 13 residues long. Germline V gene data show CDR1 as GTSNPN and CDR2 as SVGIG (reference sequence). As DNA, the CDR3 is TGTGCCTGGAGTGTACGAGGGGCGAATACGCAGTATTTT. Translation: CAWSVRGANTQYF.

CDR3 DNA sequence: TGTGCCAGCAGCTACCGGACTAGCGGGAACACCGGGGAGCTGTTTTTT. Its protein product is CASSYRTSGNTGELFF. The rearrangement joins TRBV7-8 to TRBJ2-2; 10 bases map to TRBD2. The CDR3 sequence is 16 residues long. V shed 4 bases, J shed 1 base, and the junction held 3 bases outside the gene matches. Germline V gives CDR1 SGHVS, CDR2 FQNEAQ. Complete variable domain (other parts from reference TRBV7-8 and TRBJ2-2): GAGVSQSPRYKVAKRGQDVALRCDPISGHVSLFWYQQALGQGPEFLTYFQNEAQLDKSGLPSDRFFAERPEGSVSTLKIQRTQQEDSAVYLCASSYRTSGNTGELFFGEGSRLTVL.

The chain couples TRBV11-3 to TRBJ2-1; 14 bases agree with TRBD2. The CDR3 is made up of 18 amino acids. CDR1 is SGHNT, CDR2 YENEEA, per germline. Trimming cost V 3 bases and J 6 bases; bases outside gene matches: 10. CDR3 in amino acids: CASSFSGTSGGPGNEQFF. For the CDR3, the DNA is TGTGCCAGCAGCTTCTCCGGGACTAGCGGGGGTCCGGGCAATGAGCAGTTCTTC.

The rearrangement joins TRBV5-5 to TRBJ1-2; D is ambiguous. CDR3 length: 15 residues. Germline assignment: CDR1 SGHKS and CDR2 YYEKEE (reference sequence). Trimming took off 2 bases at V and 2 bases at J, with 13 bases between the two ends. The CDR3 DNA reads TGTGCCAGCAGCTTCACCGGTTACGGGAACTATGGCTACACCTTC. It encodes CASSFTGYGNYGYTF.

Here the CDR3 reads CASSLALSETYNEQFF. Here the CDR3 DNA reads TGCGCCAGCAGCTTGGCCTTGTCGGAAACTTACAATGAGCAGTTCTTC. The chain carries TRBV5-1 and TRBJ2-1; no reliable D call. Germline V gives CDR1 SGHRS, CDR2 YFSETQ. V gave up 0 bases and J gave up 4 bases, with 14 bases separating them. CDR3 length: 16 residues.

Turning to this clone: Other DNA sequences from this sample encode an identical CDR3 as well. The V and J genes are TRBV7-2 and TRBJ1-1; possible D gene TRBD1, 5 bases. The CDR3 runs 13 residues. CDR1 and CDR2 (germline): SGHTA, FQGNSA. Deletions cut 5 bases from V and 0 bases from J, with 7 bases between. The CDR3 here is CASSPRVNTEAFF. CDR3 in DNA: TGTGCCAGCAGCCCCAGGGTGAACACTGAAGCTTTCTTT.

The V call is TRBV6-5, the J call TRBJ1-1; TRBD1 agrees at 8 bases. CDR1 and CDR2 from the germline V gene are MNHEY and SVGAGI. V lost 6 bases, J lost 6 bases, and 9 bases stayed unmatched. The CDR3 contains 14 residues. In DNA, the CDR3 is TGTGCCAGCAGGGGGCAGGGGGCGAGTTCTGAAGCTTTCTTT. Amino acid sequence: CASRGQGASSEAFF.

J is TRBJ1-4 and V is TRBV10-3; TRBD1 might be the D (5 bases). V dropped 0 bases and J dropped 8 bases, with 13 bases sitting between them. Germline lookup yields CDR1 ENHRY and CDR2 SYGVKD. The CDR3 has 15 residues. The CDR3 here is CAISESGGQGEKLFF. The CDR3 DNA follows: TGTGCCATCAGTGAGTCGGGGGGTCAGGGAGAAAAACTGTTTTTT.